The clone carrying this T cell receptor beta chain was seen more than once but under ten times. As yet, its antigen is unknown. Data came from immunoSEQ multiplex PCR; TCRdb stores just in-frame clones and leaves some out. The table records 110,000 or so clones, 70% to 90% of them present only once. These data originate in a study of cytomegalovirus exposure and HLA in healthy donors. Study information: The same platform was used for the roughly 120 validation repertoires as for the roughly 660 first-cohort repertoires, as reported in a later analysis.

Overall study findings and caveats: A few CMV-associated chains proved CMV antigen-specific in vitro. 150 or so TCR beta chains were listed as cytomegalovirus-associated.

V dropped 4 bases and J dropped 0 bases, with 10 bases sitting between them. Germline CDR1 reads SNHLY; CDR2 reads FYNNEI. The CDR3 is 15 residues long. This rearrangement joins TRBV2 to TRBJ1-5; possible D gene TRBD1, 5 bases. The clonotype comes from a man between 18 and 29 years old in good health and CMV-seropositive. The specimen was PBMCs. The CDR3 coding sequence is TGTGCCAGCAGTGCCCGACAGCTTAGCAATCAGCCCCAGCATTTT. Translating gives CASSARQLSNQPQHF.